These 24 T cell receptor beta chains came from one sample sequenced in a study of OX40 agonist ivuxolimab in advanced cancers. The library was built by means of the immunoSEQ multiplex PCR assay. TCRdb mirrors the immuneACCESS table, restricted to in-frame sequences. Some clones are absent from its copies; in checked studies, under half trace to an unresolved V gene, and the reason for the others is unknown. This sample lists about 110,000 clones; over 85% were detected once. Approximately 0.29% of the sample is held by the ten biggest clonotypes. Sequences were derived from CD4+ or CD8+ T cells sorted from blood, sampled in a trial of the OX40 agonist ivuxolimab. These TCRs come from an adult with an advanced solid tumor such as melanoma, head and neck, liver or kidney cancer.

The rearrangement links TRBV28 to TRBJ2-5, with TRBD1 matching over 9 bases. Unmatched junction bases numbered 9, after V lost 6 bases and J lost 13 bases. This CDR3 has 12 amino acids. The germline V gene encodes CDR1 MDHEN and CDR2 SYDVKM. CDR3 nucleotide sequence: TGTGCCAGCAGCCTACCGGGGACAGGGTCGTACTTC. Translated, it gives CASSLPGTGSYF.

This chain links TRBV7-2 with TRBJ2-5; D call uncertain. This CDR3 spans 13 amino acids. Trimming pared 1 base from V and 5 bases from J, leaving 8 bases between. Germline V gene lookup returns CDR1 SGHTA and CDR2 FQGNSA. The CDR3 bases are TGTGCCAGCAGCTTAGTTTTTGGTGAGACCCAGTACTTC. Translating gives CASSLVFGETQYF.

This chain connects TRBV5-1 to TRBJ1-1, with D possibly TRBD1 on 5 matching bases. Germline CDR1 and CDR2: SGHRS and YFSETQ. The CDR3 is 14 residues long. V was shortened by 4 bases and J by 1 base, with 11 bases between the two germline ends. This CDR3 reads CASSTLTGNTEAFF. CDR3 coding DNA: TGCGCCAGCAGCACACTTACAGGGAACACTGAAGCTTTCTTT.

The CDR3 region is CASRHGTGPPGELFF. In DNA form, the CDR3 reads TGTGCCAGCAGGCATGGGACAGGTCCTCCCGGGGAGCTGTTTTTT. The chain recombines TRBV5-4 with TRBJ2-2, with 8 positions matching TRBD1. Germline V gives CDR1 SGHNT, CDR2 YYREEE (reference sequence). Trimming cost V 5 bases and J 6 bases; bases outside gene matches: 9. The CDR3 extends over 15 amino acids.

The V and J genes are TRBV14 and TRBJ2-1; perhaps TRBD2 as D (6 bases). This CDR3 is built from 13 residues. CDR1 and CDR2 from the germline V gene are SGHDN and FVKESK. Between the trimmed V and J ends, which lost 1 base and 6 bases, there was a span of 7 bases. The CDR3 loop is CASSQGGANEQFF. The CDR3 bases are TGTGCCAGCAGCCAAGGCGGGGCCAATGAGCAGTTCTTC. Full variable domain (outside the CDR3, taken from reference TRBV14 and TRBJ2-1): EAGVTQFPSHSVIEKGQTVTLRCDPISGHDNLYWYRRVMGKEIKFLLHFVKESKQDESGMPNNRFLAERTGGTYSTLKVQPAELEDSGVYFCASSQGGANEQFFGPGTRLTVL.

This clone was seen just once. The chain is built from TRBV28 and TRBJ1-2; D call uncertain. Between the trimmed V and J ends, which lost 7 bases and 7 bases, there was a span of 16 bases. The CDR3 covers 13 residues. From germline, CDR1 is MDHEN and CDR2 SYDVKM. The CDR3: CASNYPPDVGYTF. The DNA of the CDR3 is TGTGCCAGCAATTACCCCCCTGACGTTGGCTACACCTTC.

The V and J genes are TRBV5-5 and TRBJ1-2; D is unresolved. V was trimmed by 2 bases and J by 7 bases, leaving 24 bases between them. In germline, CDR1 is SGHKS, CDR2 YYEKEE (reference sequence). This CDR3 spans 17 amino acids. The CDR3 DNA is TGTGCCAGCAGCTTAATGGACTGGGTACCTCTGGCGGGTGGCTACACCTTC. It specifies CASSLMDWVPLAGGYTF.

This sequence joins TRBV6-1 and TRBJ2-1; TRBD1 might be the D (5 bases). The CDR3 totals 14 residues. V was shortened by 11 bases and J by 5 bases, with 19 bases between the two germline ends. Germline V gene sequence: CDR1 MNHNS, CDR2 SASEGT. The CDR3 coding sequence is TGTGCCGGCCGATCTTTGGCAGGGAACAATGAGCAGTTCTTC. It translates to CAGRSLAGNNEQFF.

The V call is TRBV15, the J call TRBJ2-3; D is undetermined. Germline CDR1 is LNHNV and CDR2 is YYDKDF (reference sequence). Deletions cut 1 base from V and 2 bases from J, with 4 bases between. The CDR3 runs 13 residues. The CDR3 DNA is TGTGCCACCAGCAGAGGGGACACAGATACGCAGTATTTT. Its translation is CATSRGDTDTQYF.

This clone has more than one count but fewer than ten. This chain joins TRBV7-9 and TRBJ2-7; perhaps D is TRBD1 or TRBD2 (5 bases each). The CDR3 is made up of 16 amino acids. Germline lookup yields CDR1 SEHNR and CDR2 FQNEAQ (reference sequence). The germline V and J ends were trimmed by 6 bases and 3 bases, with 21 bases remaining between them. The CDR3 loop is CASSSIRGRAIYEQYF. In DNA, the CDR3 is TGTGCCAGCAGTTCCATCCGGGGCAGGGCAATCTACGAGCAGTACTTC.

V and J are TRBV10-3 and TRBJ1-2; a weak D match, TRBD1 (6 bases). Germline values: CDR1 ENHRY, CDR2 SYGVKD. Trimming stripped 6 bases from V and 2 bases from J, with 16 bases between. The CDR3 sequence is 15 residues long. The CDR3 DNA sequence: TGTGCCATCAGCCCGATGGGGGGCGCGAACTATGGCTACACCTTC. This encodes CAISPMGGANYGYTF.

This clone was seen just once. In DNA, the CDR3 is TGTGCCAGCAGCTCATCACCGGGACTAGCGGGAGCAAATGAGCAGTTCTTC. Translating it yields CASSSSPGLAGANEQFF. The genes are TRBV11-3 and TRBJ2-1; 14 bases align to TRBD2. V lost 4 bases to trimming and J lost 7 bases; unmatched junction nucleotides: 9. The germline CDR1 and CDR2 sequences are SGHNT and YENEEA. This CDR3 spans 17 amino acids.

The chain uses TRBV5-5 and TRBJ1-2; no clear D gene. Trimming removed 5 bases at V and 5 bases at J, with 7 bases between. The CDR3 totals 11 residues. Germline CDR1 and CDR2: SGHKS and YYEKEE (reference sequence). DNA for the CDR3: TGTGCCAGCAGTCGGGGTTATGGCTACACCTTC. It encodes CASSRGYGYTF. Complete variable domain (other parts from reference TRBV5-5 and TRBJ1-2): DAGVTQSPTHLIKTRGQQVTLRCSPISGHKSVSWYQQVLGQGPQFIFQYYEKEERGRGNFPDRFSARQFPNYSSELNVNALLLGDSALYLCASSRGYGYTFGSGTRLTVV.

This chain uses TRBV5-1 with TRBJ2-7; D ambiguous. Trimming stripped 0 bases from V and 5 bases from J, with 12 bases between. CDR1 SGHRS and CDR2 YFSETQ come from the germline V gene. The CDR3 is made up of 14 amino acids. CDR3 nucleotide sequence: TGCGCCAGCAGCTTGGGCGGTGCTGCTGACGAGCAGTACTTC. This translates into CASSLGGAADEQYF. Full variable domain (outside the CDR3, taken from reference TRBV5-1 and TRBJ2-7): KAGVTQTPRYLIKTRGQQVTLSCSPISGHRSVSWYQQTPGQGLQFLFEYFSETQRNKGNFPGRFSGRQFSNSRSEMNVSTLELGDSALYLCASSLGGAADEQYFGPGTRLTVT.

The chain links TRBV25-1 to TRBJ2-7, with D perhaps TRBD1 (6 bases). CDR1 is MGHDK, CDR2 SYGVNS, per germline. V was trimmed by 3 bases and J by 3 bases, leaving 15 bases between them. The CDR3 is 15 amino acids. CDR3 region: CASSDLGTTVYEQYF. CDR3 coding DNA: TGTGCCAGCAGTGATTTAGGGACAACGGTCTACGAGCAGTACTTC.

The V call is TRBV6-5, the J call TRBJ2-2, with 7 bases that match TRBD1. V was clipped by 5 bases and J by 4 bases; unmatched bases: 7. Per the germline V gene, CDR1 is MNHEY and CDR2 is SVGAGI. The CDR3 totals 15 residues. CDR3 protein: CASSRQGTGTGELFF. Here the CDR3 DNA reads TGTGCCAGCAGTCGACAGGGTACAGGCACCGGGGAGCTGTTTTTT.

This chain joins TRBV5-1 and TRBJ1-1; no reliable D call. Per the germline V gene, CDR1 is SGHRS and CDR2 is YFSETQ. This CDR3 comprises 15 residues. The germline V and J ends were trimmed by 3 bases and 4 bases, with 16 bases remaining between them. The CDR3 sequence: CASSSDGGPSTEAFF. The CDR3 DNA follows: TGCGCCAGCAGCTCCGACGGAGGGCCTAGCACTGAAGCTTTCTTT.

This rearrangement joins TRBV7-6 to TRBJ1-3; the D gene is possibly TRBD1 (5 bases). This CDR3 region has 17 residues. The germline gives CDR1 SGHVS, CDR2 FNYEAQ. Trimming pared 0 bases from V and 0 bases from J, leaving 12 bases between. In DNA form, the CDR3 reads TGTGCCAGCAGCTTAGCGGTGTTGGGGGGCTCTGGAAACACCATATATTTT. The encoded protein is CASSLAVLGGSGNTIYF.

The chain recombines TRBV5-6 with TRBJ2-5; 7 nucleotides match TRBD1. CDR1 is SGHDT, CDR2 YYEEEE, per germline. V shed 3 bases and J 2 bases; nucleotides not matched to a gene: 7. This CDR3 is 15 amino acids long. The DNA of the CDR3 is TGTGCCAGCAGCTCCCTACAGGGGTATCAAGAGACCCAGTACTTC. Its translation: CASSSLQGYQETQYF.

The gene calls are TRBV18 and TRBJ2-1; tentatively, D is TRBD1 or TRBD2 (6 bases each). This CDR3 is built from 15 residues. V was trimmed by 1 base and J by 6 bases, leaving 13 bases between them. Germline V gene data show CDR1 as KGHSH and CDR2 as LQKENI. This chain's CDR3 is CASSPRTGRGNEQFF. DNA for the CDR3: TGTGCCAGCTCACCACGAACAGGGCGGGGCAATGAGCAGTTCTTC.

The DNA of the CDR3 is TGTGCCAGCAGTTTAAAGGGAAGTGGCTACACCTTC. It codes for CASSLKGSGYTF. This rearrangement joins TRBV28 to TRBJ1-2, with unresolved D. The CDR3 contains 12 residues. Germline lookup yields CDR1 MDHEN and CDR2 SYDVKM. The V end was cut by 2 bases, the J end by 7 bases, with 8 bases between.

In nucleotides, the CDR3 is TGTGCCTGGAGCCGGGACAGGGGGCATGGCACCTTC. Translating gives CAWSRDRGHGTF. The chain carries TRBV30 and TRBJ1-2; 12 nucleotides match TRBD1. The ends lost 3 bases at V and 13 bases at J; junction bases unmatched: 6. Germline V gives CDR1 GTSNPN, CDR2 SVGIG (reference sequence). This CDR3 contains 12 residues.

The V call is TRBV6-5, the J call TRBJ1-2, with 8 bases fitting TRBD1. The germline CDR1 and CDR2 sequences are MNHEY and SVGAGI. V was pared by 5 bases and J by 9 bases, with 5 bases of the junction left unmatched. The CDR3 is made up of 12 amino acids. CDR3 protein: CASSTGGFSYTF. The CDR3 nucleotides are TGTGCCAGCAGTACAGGGGGTTTCAGCTACACCTTC.

There are a few counts of this clone. In DNA form, the CDR3 reads TGTGCCAGCAGGGGGAGACAGGGCTATGGCTACACCTTC. The encoded protein is CASRGRQGYGYTF. The chain employs TRBV6-5 and TRBJ1-2; TRBD1 aligns across 7 bases. The V gene's germline CDR1 is MNHEY and CDR2 SVGAGI. V lost 6 bases, J lost 4 bases, and 5 bases stayed unmatched. The CDR3 is made up of 13 amino acids.